Below, 30 T cell receptor beta chains from the same sample are listed, as sequenced in a study of T cell repertoires in cytomegalovirus infection. The antigens of these receptors remain unknown. TCRdb independently ran MiXCR on the reads; one entry per CDR3 protein. Of approximately 1,000,000 distinct CDR3 sequences in the sample, approximately 32% were seen once. Sequences were derived from cultured CD8+ T cells from PBMCs, sampled from culture after CMV antigen stimulation. Receptors were obtained from a human donor in good health (CMV status not recorded). Some clones in this sample may be carry-over from other donors' samples.

The V call is TRBV7-9, the J call TRBJ2-7, with 9 positions matching TRBD1. The junction had 6 bases not matched to a gene; V was cut back by 1 base and J by 5 bases. CDR1 and CDR2 from the germline V gene are SEHNR and FQNEAQ (reference sequence). This CDR3 region has 15 residues. The CDR3 sequence: CASSLEGQGAHEQYF. The CDR3 DNA reads as TGTGCCAGCAGCTTAGAGGGACAGGGCGCCCACGAGCAGTACTTC. The whole variable domain, filled in from reference TRBV7-9 and TRBJ2-7, reads DTGVSQNPRHKITKRGQNVTFRCDPISEHNRLYWYRQTLGQGPEFLTYFQNEAQLEKSRLLSDRFSAERPKGSFSTLEIQRTEQGDSAMYLCASSLEGQGAHEQYFGPGTRLTVT.

The CDR3 DNA reads TGCAGCGTTGTTGCTGGGGAGCAGTTCTTC. Amino acids: CSVVAGEQFF. This chain links TRBV29-1 with TRBJ2-1; D is undetermined. The V gene lost 4 bases and the J gene lost 10 bases, with 8 bases spanning the gap. The CDR3 consists of 10 residues. Germline V gene sequence: CDR1 SQVTM, CDR2 ANQGSEA.

For this clonotype: This could be a read error, since a much larger clone is one nucleotide away. J is TRBJ1-1 and V is TRBV20-1; 7 bases are a match to TRBD1. This CDR3 region has 15 residues. Germline lookup yields CDR1 DFQATT and CDR2 SNEGSKA (reference sequence). In DNA form, the CDR3 reads TGCGGGGGGGGAGGGAGCAGGGGGATCAGGGATGGAGCTTTCTTT. It is translated as CGGGGSRGIRDGAFF.

The chain joins TRBV7-9 to TRBJ2-5, with D uncertain. The CDR3 sequence is 13 residues long. Trimming cost V 5 bases and J 2 bases, with 9 bases left between them. From germline, CDR1 is SEHNR and CDR2 FQNEAQ (reference sequence). Written as DNA, the CDR3 is TGTGCCAGCAGCATTGTGATGCAAGAGACCCAGTACTTC. As protein: CASSIVMQETQYF.

The chain joins TRBV15 to TRBJ2-2; D gene uncertain. The V gene's germline CDR1 is LNHNV and CDR2 YYDKDF (reference sequence). Trimming cost V 0 bases and J 9 bases, with 5 bases left between them. CDR3 length equals 12 residues. CDR3 sequence reads: CATSRERRELFF. CDR3 DNA sequence: TGTGCCACCAGCAGAGAGCGGCGGGAGCTGTTTTTT.

This clonotype was seen ten or more times. The V and J genes are TRBV7-8 and TRBJ2-7; TRBD1 matches 12 bases. The germline V gene encodes CDR1 SGHVS and CDR2 FQNEAQ. The CDR3 runs 15 residues. Germline trimming cut 5 bases from V and 7 bases from J; bases unmatched to any gene: 9. The CDR3 region is CASSPTGTGGKEQYF. In DNA form, the CDR3 reads TGTGCCAGCAGCCCAACCGGGACAGGGGGCAAAGAGCAGTACTTC.

Regarding this clonotype: With a much larger clone just one base away, this may be a read error. This chain links TRBV6-5 with TRBJ2-3; D is unclear. The CDR3 consists of 16 residues. In germline, CDR1 is MNHEY, CDR2 SVGAGI. V shed 3 bases and J shed 0 bases, with 13 bases lying between them. The CDR3 DNA reads as TGTGCCAGCAGTTATTTGGCGGTGGAGAGCACAGATACGCAGTATTTT. Residues: CASSYLAVESTDTQYF.

The V gene is TRBV14, the J gene TRBJ1-1; D unresolved. Trimming left V 4 bases short and J 3 bases short, with 12 bases between. The CDR3 extends over 14 amino acids. CDR1 SGHDN and CDR2 FVKESK come from the germline V gene. The CDR3 protein is CASSRRSQDTEAFF. CDR3 nucleotide sequence: TGTGCCAGCAGCCGCAGGTCTCAAGACACTGAAGCTTTCTTT.

The genes are TRBV6-1 and TRBJ2-3, with D possibly being TRBD2 (5 bases). The CDR3 length is 14 residues. V was cut by 2 bases and J by 3 bases, with 9 bases left in between. Germline CDR1 MNHNS, CDR2 SASEGT. The CDR3 DNA reads as TGTGCCAGCAGTGAAACGCCGGGGACAGATACGCAGTATTTT. It codes for CASSETPGTDTQYF.

The gene calls are TRBV2 and TRBJ2-1; no definite D call. Trimming cost V 8 bases and J 5 bases, with 10 bases left between them. The CDR3 is made up of 12 amino acids. The germline gives CDR1 SNHLY, CDR2 FYNNEI. This chain's CDR3 is CASETLNNEQFF. In nucleotides, the CDR3 is TGTGCCAGCGAGACCCTCAACAATGAGCAGTTCTTC.

The table lists this clonotype with a few counts. The chain combines TRBV6-1 with TRBJ2-7; TRBD1 is a possible D gene (6 bases). In germline, CDR1 is MNHNS, CDR2 SASEGT. The CDR3 has 15 amino acids. Trimming removed 6 bases at V and 3 bases at J, with 18 bases between. In DNA form, the CDR3 reads TGTGCCAGCAGAGAGTGGTGGCAGGGGAACTACGAGCAGTACTTC. Residues: CASREWWQGNYEQYF.

This clonotype has a count of ten or more. The chain combines TRBV7-9 with TRBJ2-4; TRBD2 matches at 12 bases. Germline V gene lookup returns CDR1 SEHNR and CDR2 FQNEAQ (reference sequence). The CDR3 has 18 residues. J gave up 2 bases and V 5 bases, and 10 bases lay outside the gene matches. The CDR3 region has the DNA TGTGCCAGCAGCCCCCGAGCTAGCGGGGGGGCTACCAAAAACATTCAGTACTTC. Translating gives CASSPRASGGATKNIQYF.

A remark on this clonotype: It may be a read error: a sequence one base away is much more abundant. The chain joins TRBV7-2 to TRBJ1-2; a possible D gene is TRBD1 (5 bases). Germline V gives CDR1 SGHTA, CDR2 FQGNSA. This CDR3 is 14 amino acids long. CDR3 sequence: CVSSLMGLQYGYTF. CDR3 in DNA: TGTGTCAGCAGCTTAATGGGACTTCAATATGGCTACACCTTC.

V and J are TRBV20-1 and TRBJ2-1; D is unclear. Germline assignment: CDR1 DFQATT and CDR2 SNEGSKA (reference sequence). V lost 3 bases to trimming and J lost 7 bases, with 7 bases between them. The CDR3 loop spans 11 amino acids. CDR3: CSASSSNEQFF. Here the CDR3 DNA reads TGCAGTGCTAGTAGCTCGAATGAGCAGTTCTTC.

This clonotype showed up many times. The V call is TRBV7-9, the J call TRBJ1-2; unclear D gene. CDR3 length: 12 residues. The V end lost 0 bases, the J end lost 6 bases, and 5 bases lay between the germline ends. The germline CDR1 and CDR2 sequences are SEHNR and FQNEAQ (reference sequence). CDR3 nucleotide sequence: TGTGCCAGCAGCTTAGCTAGCCATGGCTACACCTTC. Translating it yields CASSLASHGYTF.

There are a few counts of this clonotype. V gene TRBV2 combines with J gene TRBJ2-7; D is uncertain. The CDR3 has 10 residues. Germline values: CDR1 SNHLY, CDR2 FYNNEI. V was shortened by 6 bases and J by 6 bases, with 6 bases between the two germline ends. The CDR3 bases are TGTGCCAGCAGGAGGATCGAGCAGTACGTC. It yields the protein CASRRIEQYV.

This clonotype turned up a few times. The chain joins TRBV27 to TRBJ1-6; tentative D call: TRBD1 (6 bases). Germline-derived CDR1 and CDR2 are MNHEY and SMNVEV (reference sequence). With 6 bases removed from V and 7 bases from J, the gap between germline ends came to 13 bases. The CDR3 length is 14 residues. Written as DNA, the CDR3 is TGTGCCAGCAGCAAACAGGGTAGCAATTCACCCCTCCACTTT. Translated, it gives CASSKQGSNSPLHF.

This clonotype was recorded a few times. V usage is TRBV7-9 and J usage is TRBJ1-2; TRBD1 might be the D (6 bases). The CDR3 is 14 amino acids. Deletions cut 5 bases from V and 4 bases from J, with 14 bases between. CDR1 and CDR2 (germline): SEHNR, FQNEAQ (reference sequence). In nucleotides, the CDR3 is TGTGCCAGCAGCCCAACGACAGGATCCTATGGCTACACCTTC. Translation gives CASSPTTGSYGYTF.

This clonotype has at least ten counts. V is TRBV7-8 and J is TRBJ1-1; no definite D call. Looked up from germline, CDR1 is SGHVS and CDR2 is FQNEAQ. Trimming pared 1 base from V and 6 bases from J, leaving 6 bases between. CDR3 length equals 12 residues. CDR3 sequence reads: CASSLEWPEAFF. DNA for the CDR3: TGTGCCAGCAGCTTAGAGTGGCCTGAAGCTTTCTTT.

This clonotype was counted at least ten times. The J gene is TRBJ2-6, the V gene TRBV12-3 or TRBV12-4, with 7 bases fitting TRBD1. The junction had 10 bases not matched to a gene; V was cut back by 6 bases and J by 2 bases. The CDR3 has 17 residues. The CDR3 DNA reads TGTGCCAGCAGCATCAGTTCGAGGGGGCCTGGGGCCAACGTCCTGACTTTC. Protein sequence: CASSISSRGPGANVLTF.

This sequence joins TRBV27 and TRBJ1-1, with D perhaps matching TRBD1 (5 bases). Trimming left V 1 base short and J 3 bases short, with 9 bases between. Germline CDR1 is MNHEY and CDR2 is SMNVEV (reference sequence). The CDR3 covers 14 residues. CDR3 sequence: CASSLLGRDTEAFF. The CDR3 nucleotides read TGTGCCAGCAGTTTATTGGGGCGGGACACTGAAGCTTTCTTT.

The CDR3 nucleotides are TGTGCCAGCAGCTCCGTAAACCCTGAGAGGAACAATGAGCAGTTCTTC. This codes for CASSSVNPERNNEQFF. The V gene is TRBV7-9, the J gene TRBJ2-1; no reliable D call. The CDR3 is made up of 16 amino acids. CDR1 and CDR2 (germline): SEHNR, FQNEAQ (reference sequence). V lost 4 bases to trimming and J lost 5 bases, with 18 bases between them.

There are many counts of this clonotype. This rearrangement joins TRBV6-1 to TRBJ1-1; 7 bases are shared with TRBD1. CDR1 and CDR2 (germline): MNHNS, SASEGT. The CDR3 length is 12 residues. V was pared by 6 bases and J by 6 bases, with 4 bases of the junction left unmatched. CDR3 DNA sequence: TGTGCCAGCAGACAGACAGGGTCTGAAGCTTTCTTT. Its protein product is CASRQTGSEAFF.

A few counts support this clonotype. This chain uses TRBV10-3 with TRBJ2-3, with TRBD2 matching over 7 bases. The length of the CDR3 is 17 residues. V lost 0 bases to trimming and J lost 2 bases; unmatched junction nucleotides: 8. Germline CDR1 is ENHRY and CDR2 is SYGVKD. Here the CDR3 DNA reads TGTGCCATCAGTGAGTCGTCGAGCGGGGCCTACACAGATACGCAGTATTTT. Translation gives CAISESSSGAYTDTQYF.

Only a few counts were recorded for this clonotype. The chain carries TRBV6-6 and TRBJ2-7, with TRBD1 matching over 8 bases. Looked up from germline, CDR1 is MNHNY and CDR2 is SVGAGI (reference sequence). J gave up 0 bases and V 6 bases, and 10 bases lay outside the gene matches. This CDR3 contains 16 residues. CDR3 region: CASSLVPGQGSYEQYV. CDR3 coding DNA: TGTGCCAGCAGCCTTGTCCCCGGACAGGGCTCCTACGAGCAGTACGTC.

In its sample, this clonotype was seen a few times. The chain joins TRBV2 to TRBJ1-2; D possibly corresponds to TRBD1 (5 bases). From germline, CDR1 is SNHLY and CDR2 FYNNEI. This CDR3 contains 14 residues. V lost 7 bases and J 0 bases, leaving 12 bases between the germline ends. The CDR3 region is CASNTGPSNYGYTF. The CDR3 nucleotides are TGTGCCAGCAATACAGGACCATCTAACTATGGCTACACCTTC.

Only one count was recorded for this clonotype. V gene TRBV14 combines with J gene TRBJ1-6; weak D call: TRBD1 (6 bases). The CDR3 contains 14 residues. The germline V and J ends were trimmed by 5 bases and 10 bases, with 15 bases remaining between them. CDR1 SGHDN and CDR2 FVKESK come from the germline V gene. This chain's CDR3 is CASSITGTESPLHF. In nucleotides, the CDR3 is TGTGCCAGCAGCATAACAGGGACGGAATCACCCCTCCACTTT.

This clonotype was counted between two and nine times. This rearrangement joins TRBV12-3 or TRBV12-4 to TRBJ2-3; perhaps TRBD2 as D (6 bases). The CDR3 has 15 residues. V was cut by 4 bases and J by 4 bases, with 15 bases left in between. The CDR3 loop is CASSSLVGGSDTQYF. The CDR3 DNA reads as TGTGCCAGCAGTTCCCTTGTGGGGGGATCAGATACGCAGTATTTT.

The chain uses TRBV12-3 or TRBV12-4 and TRBJ1-5, with D unclear. The CDR3 has 16 amino acids. V lost 3 bases, J lost 4 bases, and 16 bases lay in between. This CDR3 is CASSFTPGFSNQPQHF. For the CDR3, the DNA is TGTGCCAGCAGTTTTACTCCCGGGTTTAGTAATCAGCCCCAGCATTTT.

This clonotype occurred a few times. The chain uses TRBV7-8 and TRBJ2-2; no clear D gene. In germline, CDR1 is SGHVS, CDR2 FQNEAQ. Trimming took off 5 bases at V and 0 bases at J, with 13 bases between the two ends. The CDR3 loop spans 16 amino acids. CDR3: CASSHEVETNTGELFF. Here the CDR3 DNA reads TGTGCCAGCAGCCATGAGGTGGAGACGAACACCGGGGAGCTGTTTTTT.